These T cell receptor beta chains were read from a single sample in a study of cytomegalovirus exposure and HLA in healthy donors. TCRdb keeps only in-frame clones here, not all; method: immunoSEQ multiplex PCR. Of approximately 85,000 clones listed, about 80% are singletons. Specimen: PBMCs. The receptors stem from a man aged 45-65 years in good health and CMV-seropositive. The CDR3 runs from the conserved cysteine through the conserved F or W.

v_call: TRBV6-6; j_call: TRBJ2-7; cdr3_aa: CASSLNRGPYEQYF
v_call: TRBV4-1; j_call: TRBJ2-3; cdr3_aa: CASSQGVSGSGTDTQYF
v_call: TRBV7-3; j_call: TRBJ2-3; cdr3_aa: CASSPSSDRGTQYF
v_call: TRBV30; j_call: TRBJ2-7; cdr3_aa: CAWSLTYEQYF
v_call: TRBV28; j_call: TRBJ1-4; cdr3_aa: CASSLPGSNEKLFF
v_call: TRBV5-1; j_call: TRBJ1-5; cdr3_aa: CASSLDPDQPQHF
v_call: TRBV19; j_call: TRBJ1-5; cdr3_aa: CASKPPQGFGNQPQHF
v_call: TRBV18; j_call: TRBJ1-1; cdr3_aa: CASSRQGGDTEAFF
v_call: TRBV7-8; j_call: TRBJ2-2; cdr3_aa: CASSLGGPGGPGELFF
v_call: TRBV30; j_call: TRBJ1-2; cdr3_aa: CAWSVGQGVRYGYTF
v_call: TRBV11-2; j_call: TRBJ2-5; cdr3_aa: CASSSGAEGAGGSETQYF
v_call: TRBV4-1; j_call: TRBJ2-3; cdr3_aa: CASSWREVPSTDTQYF
v_call: TRBV2; j_call: TRBJ2-6; cdr3_aa: CASSASGTGANVLTF
v_call: TRBV25-1; j_call: TRBJ2-2; cdr3_aa: CASSEGQGVTGELFF
v_call: TRBV6-5; j_call: TRBJ2-1; cdr3_aa: CASSYSLTGDNEQFF
v_call: TRBV27; j_call: TRBJ2-4; cdr3_aa: CASSTGIGLSKNIQYF
v_call: TRBV30; j_call: TRBJ2-3; cdr3_aa: CAWGGLAVTDTQYF
v_call: TRBV4-2; j_call: TRBJ2-5; cdr3_aa: CASSLTGTSGFWETQYF
v_call: TRBV25-1; j_call: TRBJ2-1; cdr3_aa: CASSESKGASVGNEQFF
v_call: TRBV5-4; j_call: TRBJ2-7; cdr3_aa: CASSLSSSGIIPYEQYF
v_call: TRBV15; j_call: TRBJ2-5; cdr3_aa: CATSRDVSPQETQYF
v_call: TRBV6-5; j_call: TRBJ2-7; cdr3_aa: CASSAQEVAEQYF
v_call: TRBV7-2; j_call: TRBJ1-2; cdr3_aa: CASSLGTGRNYGYTF
v_call: TRBV5-1; j_call: TRBJ2-5; cdr3_aa: CASSSRQQETQYF
v_call: TRBV7-6; j_call: TRBJ2-2; cdr3_aa: CASSLAGLSTGELFF
v_call: TRBV2; j_call: TRBJ2-3; cdr3_aa: CASSAGTSGIDTQYF
v_call: TRBV13; j_call: TRBJ2-3; cdr3_aa: CASTPSGSSTDTQYF
v_call: TRBV5-1; j_call: TRBJ2-2; cdr3_aa: CASSPRGLAGVAGELFF
v_call: TRBV7-6; j_call: TRBJ1-1; cdr3_aa: CASSSPGSNTEAFF
v_call: TRBV19; j_call: TRBJ2-6; cdr3_aa: CASQGGANVLTF
v_call: TRBV11-2; j_call: TRBJ1-2; cdr3_aa: CASSPGISYGYTF
v_call: TRBV11-3; j_call: TRBJ2-3; cdr3_aa: CASSTRQGGYTDTQYF
v_call: TRBV7-2; j_call: TRBJ2-7; cdr3_aa: CASSIKPGLAGGGYEQYF
v_call: TRBV28; j_call: TRBJ1-2; cdr3_aa: CASSFGQGAGGYTF
v_call: TRBV30; j_call: TRBJ1-5; cdr3_aa: CAWSVNQGGHLNQPQHF
v_call: TRBV27; j_call: TRBJ2-1; cdr3_aa: CASSSGLAGVSYNEQFF
v_call: TRBV7-9; j_call: TRBJ1-1; cdr3_aa: CASSPQLEGAAEAFF
v_call: TRBV19; j_call: TRBJ1-5; cdr3_aa: CASTEGGGGNQPQHF
v_call: TRBV21-1; j_call: TRBJ2-3; cdr3_aa: CASSNRGRDTDTQYF
v_call: TRBV12-5; j_call: TRBJ1-2; cdr3_aa: CASGFQGQKGGYTF
v_call: TRBV2; j_call: TRBJ2-5; cdr3_aa: CASSRTGEETQYF
v_call: TRBV5-6; j_call: TRBJ1-4; cdr3_aa: CASSLRQGGNEKLFF
v_call: TRBV5-1; j_call: TRBJ2-7; cdr3_aa: CASSLARGGRIDEQYF
v_call: TRBV6-5; j_call: TRBJ1-1; cdr3_aa: CASSVAGGRNTEAFF
v_call: TRBV5-4; j_call: TRBJ2-7; cdr3_aa: CATSKDFSSYEQYF
v_call: TRBV4-1; j_call: TRBJ2-2; cdr3_aa: CASSPNRATNTGELFF
v_call: TRBV6-1; j_call: TRBJ1-3; cdr3_aa: CASTDSRSWRNTIYF
v_call: TRBV5-6; j_call: TRBJ1-4; cdr3_aa: CASSFPGSNEKLFF
v_call: TRBV19; j_call: TRBJ2-3; cdr3_aa: CASSIWLAGVTDTQYF
v_call: TRBV28; j_call: TRBJ1-1; cdr3_aa: CASRNGGPNTEAFF
v_call: TRBV4-2; j_call: TRBJ2-1; cdr3_aa: CASSPSISGSSYNEQFF
v_call: TRBV20-1; j_call: TRBJ2-1; cdr3_aa: CSVSYNEQFF
v_call: TRBV11-2; j_call: TRBJ2-2; cdr3_aa: CASSLDRASGELFF
v_call: TRBV7-2; j_call: TRBJ2-3; cdr3_aa: CASIGTTRTDTQYF